Given below is one TCR beta chain in context. The antigen remains unidentified. For the second PCR, which ran for roughly 6 to 11 cycles, a sample-barcoded 5' primer and a J-beta primer mix were used. One entry per CDR3 protein results from TCRdb running MiXCR on the 5' RACE reads. The sample lists about 900,000 distinct CDR3 sequences, 55% to 65% occurring once. The sample comes from a study of blood T cells in healthy people across ages. General study findings and limits: A strong correlation was seen between TCR beta diversity and naive T cell percentage. Older individuals had lower TCR beta diversity per million T cells (the decline was roughly linear).

This CDR3 has 17 amino acids. Germline V gives CDR1 SGHDN, CDR2 FVKESK. Trimming took 0 bases from V and 4 from J; bases not matched to a gene: 10. The origin of this receptor is a man aged 25-45 years in good health. The chain links TRBV14 to TRBJ2-5; 8 nucleotides align to TRBD2. Sequencing was done on a sample of blood. The CDR3 DNA reads TGTGCCAGCAGCCAAGATGAAACCGGGACTAGAGGAGAGACCCAGTACTTC. The encoded protein is CASSQDETGTRGETQYF.